The entry that follows covers one T cell receptor beta chain sequence. Patients of the Seattle cohort, enrolled during active infection, were followed longitudinally. This entry comes from a study of blood T cell repertoires in COVID-19. Overall study: The cDNA or gDNA used as material had been derived from T cells, B-cell-depleted T cells, or PBMCs.

J lost 7 bases, V lost 5 bases, and 8 bases had no gene match. The V gene's germline CDR1 is SEHNR and CDR2 FQNEAQ (reference sequence). The CDR3 is 14 residues long. TCRdb's copy holds only in-frame clones and misses some; the assay was immunoSEQ multiplex PCR. Of 350,000 or so clones listed, about 91% are singletons. The sequenced sample consisted of peripheral blood. This receptor was obtained from a woman aged 30 to 39 with COVID-19, enrolled during active disease. This sequence joins TRBV7-9 and TRBJ1-2; the match to TRBD1 covers 9 bases. Here the CDR3 reads CASSLRGQGFGYTF. The CDR3 DNA sequence: TGTGCCAGCAGCCTCAGGGGACAGGGATTTGGCTACACCTTC. Variable domain in full (rest from reference TRBV7-9 and TRBJ1-2): DTGVSQNPRHKITKRGQNVTFRCDPISEHNRLYWYRQTLGQGPEFLTYFQNEAQLEKSRLLSDRFSAERPKGSFSTLEIQRTEQGDSAMYLCASSLRGQGFGYTFGSGTRLTVV.